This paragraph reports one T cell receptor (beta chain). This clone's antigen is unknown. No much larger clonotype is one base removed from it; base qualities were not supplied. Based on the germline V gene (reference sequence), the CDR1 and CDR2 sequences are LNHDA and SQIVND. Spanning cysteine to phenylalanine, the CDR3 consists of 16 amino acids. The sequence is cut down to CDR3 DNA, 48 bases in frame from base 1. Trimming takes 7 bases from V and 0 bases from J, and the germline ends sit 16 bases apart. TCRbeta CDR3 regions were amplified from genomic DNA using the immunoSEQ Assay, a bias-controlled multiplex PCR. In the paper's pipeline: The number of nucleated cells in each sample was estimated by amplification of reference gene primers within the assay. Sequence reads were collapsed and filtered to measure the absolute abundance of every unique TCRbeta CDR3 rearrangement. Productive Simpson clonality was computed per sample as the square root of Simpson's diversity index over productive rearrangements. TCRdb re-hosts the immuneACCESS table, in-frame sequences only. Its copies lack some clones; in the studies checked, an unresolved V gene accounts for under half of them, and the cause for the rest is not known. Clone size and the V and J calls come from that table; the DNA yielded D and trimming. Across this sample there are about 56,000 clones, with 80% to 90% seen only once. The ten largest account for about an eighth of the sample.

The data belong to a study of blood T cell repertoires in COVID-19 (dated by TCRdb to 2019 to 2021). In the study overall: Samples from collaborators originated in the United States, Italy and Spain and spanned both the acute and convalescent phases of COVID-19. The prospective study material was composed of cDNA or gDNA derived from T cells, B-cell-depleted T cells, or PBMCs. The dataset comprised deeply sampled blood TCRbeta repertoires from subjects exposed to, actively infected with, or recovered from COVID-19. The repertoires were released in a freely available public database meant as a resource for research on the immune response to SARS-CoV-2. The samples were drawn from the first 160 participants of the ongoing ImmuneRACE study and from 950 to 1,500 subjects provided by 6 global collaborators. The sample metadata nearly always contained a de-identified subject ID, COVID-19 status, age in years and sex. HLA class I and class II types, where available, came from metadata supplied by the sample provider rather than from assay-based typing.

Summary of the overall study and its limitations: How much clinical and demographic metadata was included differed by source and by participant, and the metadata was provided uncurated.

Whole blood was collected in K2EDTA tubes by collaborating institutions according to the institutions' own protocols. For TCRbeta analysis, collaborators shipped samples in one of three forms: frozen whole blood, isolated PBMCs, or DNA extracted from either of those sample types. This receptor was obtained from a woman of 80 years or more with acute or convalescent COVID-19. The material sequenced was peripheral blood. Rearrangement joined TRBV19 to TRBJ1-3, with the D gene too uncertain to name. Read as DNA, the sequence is TGTGCCAGTACTCCCCCCCCGGGATACTCTGGAAACACCATATATTTT. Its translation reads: CASTPPPGYSGNTIYF.